This T cell receptor (beta chain) emerged from a study of T-cell reconstitution after alpha-beta-depleted transplantation in children. This clonotype appeared a single time. For TCRbeta, the library was prepared with unique molecular identifiers. One entry per CDR3 protein, called by TCRdb with MiXCR from the PCR reads. This table holds 450,000 to 600,000 distinct CDR3 sequences, approximately 30% found once. The J segment lost 5 bases and the V segment lost 3 bases, leaving 5 bases of the junction unmatched. CDR1 is MNHEY, CDR2 SMNVEV, per germline (reference sequence). The CDR3 has 15 residues. This chain uses TRBV27 with TRBJ2-1, with 9 bases lining up with TRBD2. The origin of this receptor is a human donor who donated a stem cell graft to a child with aplastic anemia. Sequenced here: PBMCs from the stem cell graft donor, sampled from the stem cell graft. The CDR3 coding sequence is TGTGCCAGCAGTTTTCGGCGGGAGGGCCACAATGAGCAGTTCTTC. It codes for CASSFRREGHNEQFF.